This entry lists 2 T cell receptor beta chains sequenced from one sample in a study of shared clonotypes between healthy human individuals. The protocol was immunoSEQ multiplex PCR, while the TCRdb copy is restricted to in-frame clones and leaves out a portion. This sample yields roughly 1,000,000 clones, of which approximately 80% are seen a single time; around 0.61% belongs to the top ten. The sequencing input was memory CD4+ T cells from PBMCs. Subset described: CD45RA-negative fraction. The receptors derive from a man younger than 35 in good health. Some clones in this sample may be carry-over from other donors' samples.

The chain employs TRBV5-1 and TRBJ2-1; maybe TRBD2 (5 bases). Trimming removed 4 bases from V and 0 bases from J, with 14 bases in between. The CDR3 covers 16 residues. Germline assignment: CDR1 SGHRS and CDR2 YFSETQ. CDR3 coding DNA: TGCGCCAGCAGCCTGCTGCTGGAGGCCTCCTACAATGAGCAGTTCTTC. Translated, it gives CASSLLLEASYNEQFF.

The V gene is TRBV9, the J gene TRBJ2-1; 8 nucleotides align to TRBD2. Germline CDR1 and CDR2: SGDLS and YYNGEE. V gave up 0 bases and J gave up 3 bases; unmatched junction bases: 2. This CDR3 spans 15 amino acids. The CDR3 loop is CASSVATSGYNEQFF. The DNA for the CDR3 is TGTGCCAGCAGCGTAGCTACTAGCGGCTACAATGAGCAGTTCTTC.